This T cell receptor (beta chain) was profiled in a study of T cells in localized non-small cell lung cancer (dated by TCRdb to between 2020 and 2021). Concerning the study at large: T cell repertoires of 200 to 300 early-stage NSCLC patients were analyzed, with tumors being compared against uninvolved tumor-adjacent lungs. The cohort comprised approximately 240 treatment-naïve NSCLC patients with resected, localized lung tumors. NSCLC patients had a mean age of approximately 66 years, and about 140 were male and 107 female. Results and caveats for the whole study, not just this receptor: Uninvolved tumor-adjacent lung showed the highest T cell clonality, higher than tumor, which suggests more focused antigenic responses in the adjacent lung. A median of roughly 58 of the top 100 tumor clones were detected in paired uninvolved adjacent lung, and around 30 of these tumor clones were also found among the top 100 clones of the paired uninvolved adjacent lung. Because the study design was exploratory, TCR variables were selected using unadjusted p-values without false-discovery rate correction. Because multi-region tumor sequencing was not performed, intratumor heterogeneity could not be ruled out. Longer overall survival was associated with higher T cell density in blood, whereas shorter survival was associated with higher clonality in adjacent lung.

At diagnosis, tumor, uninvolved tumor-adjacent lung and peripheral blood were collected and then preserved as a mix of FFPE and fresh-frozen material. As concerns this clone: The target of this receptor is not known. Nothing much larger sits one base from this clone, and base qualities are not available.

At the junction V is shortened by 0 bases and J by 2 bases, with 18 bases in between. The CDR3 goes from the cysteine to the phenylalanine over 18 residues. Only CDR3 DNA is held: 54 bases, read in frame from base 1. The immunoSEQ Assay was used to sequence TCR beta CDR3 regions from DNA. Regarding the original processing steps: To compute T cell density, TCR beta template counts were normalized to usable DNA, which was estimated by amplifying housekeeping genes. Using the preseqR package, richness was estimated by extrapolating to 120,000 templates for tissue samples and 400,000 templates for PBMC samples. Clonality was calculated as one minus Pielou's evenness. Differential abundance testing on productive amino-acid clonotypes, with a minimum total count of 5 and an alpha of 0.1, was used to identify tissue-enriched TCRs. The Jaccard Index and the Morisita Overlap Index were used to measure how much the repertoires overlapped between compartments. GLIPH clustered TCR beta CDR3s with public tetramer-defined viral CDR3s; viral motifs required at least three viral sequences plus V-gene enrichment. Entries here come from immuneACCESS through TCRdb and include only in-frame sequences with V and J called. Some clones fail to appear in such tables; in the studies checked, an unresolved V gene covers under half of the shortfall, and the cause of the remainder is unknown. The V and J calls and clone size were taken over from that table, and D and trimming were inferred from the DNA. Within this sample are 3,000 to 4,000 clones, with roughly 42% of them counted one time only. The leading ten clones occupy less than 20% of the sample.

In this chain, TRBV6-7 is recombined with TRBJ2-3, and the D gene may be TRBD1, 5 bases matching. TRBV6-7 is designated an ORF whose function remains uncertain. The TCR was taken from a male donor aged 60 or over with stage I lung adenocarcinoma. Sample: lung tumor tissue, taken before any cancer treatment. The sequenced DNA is TGTGCCAGCAGTTACTCGATGGTTTGGGCGGACAACACAGATACGCAGTATTTT. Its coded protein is CASSYSMVWADNTDTQYF.